This TCR beta chain comes out of a study of Graves' ophthalmopathy and Graves' hyperthyroidism. This clonotype was seen repeatedly, ten times or more. Its antigen is currently unknown. The CDR3 totals 13 residues. Germline assignment: CDR1 MNHEY and CDR2 SVGEGT. V lost 2 bases and J lost 3, with 8 bases in between. PBMCs were isolated from a roughly 10 ml sample of fresh peripheral blood. Investigators amplified TCR beta CDR3 regions from RNA transcripts. Following a first-round RT-PCR that used HTBI primers, a second-round multiplex PCR was carried out. TCRdb reprocessed the multiplex PCR reads via MiXCR and lists one record per CDR3 protein. In the table there are about 620,000 distinct CDR3 sequences, 20% to 25% of which are singletons. Study-wide findings and caveats: Ophthalmopathy was separated from stable hyperthyroidism by a 13-signature model with 87.88% sensitivity and around 84% specificity. Most thyroid clonotypes with frequency above 0.001 were detected in blood too.

The sequenced sample was peripheral blood. This TCR derives from a woman in her late teens or twenties with stable Graves' hyperthyroidism. Some clones in this sample may be carry-over from other donors' samples. The chain has TRBV6-2 or TRBV6-3 and TRBJ2-7, with no clear D. In nucleotides, the CDR3 is TGTGCCAGCAGTTACCCAGCCAACTACGAGCAGTACTTC. Residues: CASSYPANYEQYF.